The TCR beta chain described here comes from a study of Ad26.COV2.S vaccination and SARS-CoV-2 variants (dated by TCRdb to the early 2020s). Looking at the study overall: Donors in the vaccine arm were drawn from COV1001, a multicentre, randomized, double-blind, placebo-controlled phase I-IIa trial testing Ad26.COV2.S in healthy adults. Ad26.COV2.S was administered intramuscularly at a dose of 5x10^10 or 1x10^11 viral particles, either as one shot or as two shots given 56 days apart. The specificity and breadth of SARS-CoV-2-reactive T cell receptors after Ad26.COV2.S vaccination were assessed by TCRbeta repertoire sequencing. A total of 32 samples were included in the TCR-sequenced set, comprising roughly 19 Ad26.COV2.S vaccine recipients, 5 placebo recipients and 8 SARS-CoV-2 convalescent individuals. Trial participants were randomized into five groups of five: low-dose or high-dose Ad26.COV2.S given once or twice, or placebo on both occasions. Throughout the experiments and outcome assessment, investigators stayed blinded to trial group allocation. General conclusions and limits of the study: Substantial breadth of spike-specific CD8+ and CD4+ T cell responses was reported after vaccination. It was noted by the authors that total T cell responses may have been underestimated by the TCR breadth and depth analyses. Higher spike-specific TCR breadth was observed in Ad26.COV2.S recipients than in placebo recipients (P = 0.0014). The study was not powered to compare responses between vaccine doses or regimens. Non-spike TCR breadth was comparable between vaccine and placebo recipients, consistent with the vaccine containing only spike.

With regard to this clone: Its target antigen remains unknown. No quality values exist for individual bases; no much larger clone is one base distant.

As encoded in the germline V gene (reference sequence), CDR1 is SGHKS while CDR2 is YYEKEE. The CDR3, cysteine through phenylalanine, is 13 amino acids long. Kept here is only the CDR3 DNA, which spans 39 bases and is read in frame from base 1. V and J lose 2 bases and 4 bases, and a span of 10 bases separates them. The immunoSEQ Assay was used to sequence TCRbeta CDR3 regions. After extraction, genomic DNA underwent amplification by bias-controlled multiplex PCR, followed by high-throughput sequencing. Under the source paper's analysis protocol: To quantify the absolute abundance of every unique TCRbeta CDR3 region, sequences were collapsed and filtered. T cell fraction was estimated by normalization of TCRbeta template counts to usable DNA, with usable DNA being measured through amplification of reference genes present in all nucleated cells. Repertoire TCRs were annotated as SARS-CoV-2-specific when V gene, CDR3 amino acid sequence and J gene were exactly matched to a known reactive TCR set. The reference SARS-CoV-2 TCR set came from MIRA and was filtered for enrichment in COVID-19-positive ImmuneCODE repertoires, removing public or cross-reactive TCRs. Using the MIRA antigens, annotated TCRs were further analysed by specific ORF or by position within an ORF. Depth was the summed frequency of annotated unique rearrangements, while breadth was defined as annotated unique rearrangements over total unique productive rearrangements. Two-sided Wilcoxon rank-sum tests were applied when comparing TCR breadth between groups. The clones in this table, taken by TCRdb from immuneACCESS, are in-frame only. Not every clone is retained; where verified, under half of the shortfall comes from an unresolved V gene, and the cause of the rest is unknown. From that table come the V and J calls and clone size; the DNA was used to work out D and trimming. Recorded for this sample are 350,000 to 450,000 clones; 83% of them occurred a single time. Approximately 7% of the sample belongs to the ten largest clones.

The intended sense of this specimen's treatment or condition label: around 19 received Ad26.COV2.S at low or high dose, single or two shots; 5 received placebo; per-sample allocation not given. For vaccine and placebo recipients, repertoires were sequenced using samples collected on day 63 after the first injection. Cohort 1b enrolled 25 adults aged 18-55 years at a single site in Boston, USA, between 29 July and 7 August 2020. As a vaccine, Ad26.COV2.S was a replication-incompetent adenovirus type 26 vector that expressed a prefusion-stabilized SARS-CoV-2 spike protein derived from the original Wuhan strain.

The TCR was taken from a person aged 18-60 years who received the Ad26.COV2.S COVID-19 vaccine or a placebo. Recombination connected TRBV5-5 to TRBJ2-7; TRBD2 could be the D gene, as 5 bases match. This material consisted of peripheral blood, taken in a trial of Ad26.COV2.S vaccine versus placebo. The CDR3 region has the sequence CASSLSPGYEQYF. The DNA is as follows: TGTGCCAGCAGCTTATCCCCGGGATACGAGCAGTACTTC.